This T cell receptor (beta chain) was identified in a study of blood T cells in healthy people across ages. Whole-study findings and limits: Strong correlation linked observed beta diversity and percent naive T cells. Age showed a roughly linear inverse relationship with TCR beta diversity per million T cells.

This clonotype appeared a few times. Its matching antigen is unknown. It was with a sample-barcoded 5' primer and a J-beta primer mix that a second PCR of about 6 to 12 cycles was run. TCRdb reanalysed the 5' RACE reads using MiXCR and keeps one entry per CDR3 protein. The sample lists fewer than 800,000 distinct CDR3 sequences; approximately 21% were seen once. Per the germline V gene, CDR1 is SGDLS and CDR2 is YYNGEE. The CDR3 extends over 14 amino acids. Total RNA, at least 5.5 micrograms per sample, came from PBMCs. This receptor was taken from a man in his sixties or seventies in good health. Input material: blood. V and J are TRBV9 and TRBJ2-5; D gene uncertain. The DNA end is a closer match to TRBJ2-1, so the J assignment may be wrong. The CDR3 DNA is TGTGCCAGCAGCGGGACGTCGGCGATCGGGGAGCAGTTCTTC. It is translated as CASSGTSAIGEQFF.